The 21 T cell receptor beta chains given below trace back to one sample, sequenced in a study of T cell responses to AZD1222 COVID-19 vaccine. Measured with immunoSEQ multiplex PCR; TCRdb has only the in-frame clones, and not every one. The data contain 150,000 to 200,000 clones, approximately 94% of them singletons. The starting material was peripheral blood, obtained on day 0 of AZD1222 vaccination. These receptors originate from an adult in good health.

The CDR3 DNA reads TGCGCCAGCAGCTTGGGTTTAGCGGGAGGTTTCTCCTACAATGAGCAGTTCTTC. This codes for CASSLGLAGGFSYNEQFF. V gene TRBV5-1 combines with J gene TRBJ2-1; the match to TRBD2 covers 10 bases. The CDR3 covers 18 residues. V lost 0 bases, J lost 0 bases, and 6 bases stayed unmatched. Germline V gene sequence: CDR1 SGHRS, CDR2 YFSETQ.

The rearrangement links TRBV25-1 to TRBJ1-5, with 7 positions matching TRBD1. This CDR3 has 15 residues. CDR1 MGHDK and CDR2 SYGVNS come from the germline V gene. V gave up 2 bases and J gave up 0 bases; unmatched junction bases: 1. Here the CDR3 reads CASSEGTDSNQPQHF. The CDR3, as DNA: TGTGCCAGCAGTGAAGGGACAGATAGCAATCAGCCCCAGCATTTT.

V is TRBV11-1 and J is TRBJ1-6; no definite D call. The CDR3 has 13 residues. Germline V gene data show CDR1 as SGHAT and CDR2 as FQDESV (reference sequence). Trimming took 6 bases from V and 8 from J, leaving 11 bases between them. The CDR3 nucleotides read TGTGCCAGCAGGTCCTCGCCTTATTCACCCCTCCACTTT. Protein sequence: CASRSSPYSPLHF.

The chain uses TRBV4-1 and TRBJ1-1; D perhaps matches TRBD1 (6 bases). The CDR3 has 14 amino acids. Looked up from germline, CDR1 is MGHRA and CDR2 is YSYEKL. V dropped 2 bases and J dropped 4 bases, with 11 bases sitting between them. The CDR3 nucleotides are TGCGCCAGCAGCCAAAGACAAGGGGGCACTGAAGCTTTCTTT. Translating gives CASSQRQGGTEAFF.

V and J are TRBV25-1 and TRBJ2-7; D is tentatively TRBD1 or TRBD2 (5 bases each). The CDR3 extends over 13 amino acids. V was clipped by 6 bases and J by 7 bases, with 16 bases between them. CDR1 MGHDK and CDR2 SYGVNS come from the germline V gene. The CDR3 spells CASSDGGRQEQYF. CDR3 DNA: TGTGCCAGCAGCGATGGGGGACGCCAGGAGCAGTACTTC.

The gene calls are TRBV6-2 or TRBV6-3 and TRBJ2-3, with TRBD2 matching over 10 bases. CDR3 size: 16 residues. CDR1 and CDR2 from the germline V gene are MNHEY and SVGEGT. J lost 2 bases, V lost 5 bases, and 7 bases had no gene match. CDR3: CASSPIGLAVTDTQYF. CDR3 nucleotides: TGTGCCAGCAGTCCCATCGGACTAGCGGTCACAGATACGCAGTATTTT.

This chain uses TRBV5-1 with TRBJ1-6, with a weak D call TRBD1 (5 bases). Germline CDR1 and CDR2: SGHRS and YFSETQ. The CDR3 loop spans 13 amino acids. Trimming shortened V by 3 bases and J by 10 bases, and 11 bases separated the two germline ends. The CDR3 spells CASSSDDSSPLHF. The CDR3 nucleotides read TGCGCCAGCAGCTCGGATGACAGCTCACCCCTCCACTTT.

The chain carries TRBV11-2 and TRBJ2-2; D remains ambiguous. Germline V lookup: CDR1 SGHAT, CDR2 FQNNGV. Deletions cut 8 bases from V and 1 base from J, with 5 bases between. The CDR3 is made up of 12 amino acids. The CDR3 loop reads CASAVNTGELFF. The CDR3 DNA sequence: TGTGCCAGCGCGGTGAACACCGGGGAGCTGTTTTTT. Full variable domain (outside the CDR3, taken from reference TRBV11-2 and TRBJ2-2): EAGVAQSPRYKIIEKRQSVAFWCNPISGHATLYWYQQILGQGPKLLIQFQNNGVVDDSQLPKDRFSAERLKGVDSTLKIQPAKLEDSAVYLCASAVNTGELFFGEGSRLTVL.

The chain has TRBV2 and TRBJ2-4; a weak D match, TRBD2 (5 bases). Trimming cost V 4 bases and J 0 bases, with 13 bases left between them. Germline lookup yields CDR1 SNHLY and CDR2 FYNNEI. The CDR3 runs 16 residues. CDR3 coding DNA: TGTGCCAGCAGTGCCCCAGCGGCCTTAGCCAAAAACATTCAGTACTTC. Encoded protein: CASSAPAALAKNIQYF.

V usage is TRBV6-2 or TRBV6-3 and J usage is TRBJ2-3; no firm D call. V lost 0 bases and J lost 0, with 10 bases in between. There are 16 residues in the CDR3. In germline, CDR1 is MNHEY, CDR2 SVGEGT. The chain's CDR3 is CASSYSTAHSTDTQYF. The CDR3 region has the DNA TGTGCCAGCAGTTACTCGACGGCCCACAGCACAGATACGCAGTATTTT.

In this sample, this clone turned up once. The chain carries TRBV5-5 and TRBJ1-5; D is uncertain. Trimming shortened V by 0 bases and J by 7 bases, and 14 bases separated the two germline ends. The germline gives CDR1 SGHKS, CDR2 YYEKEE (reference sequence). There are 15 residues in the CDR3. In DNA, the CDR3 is TGTGCCAGCAGCTTGGCCGTCGGGGTAGGACAGCCCCAGCATTTT. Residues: CASSLAVGVGQPQHF.

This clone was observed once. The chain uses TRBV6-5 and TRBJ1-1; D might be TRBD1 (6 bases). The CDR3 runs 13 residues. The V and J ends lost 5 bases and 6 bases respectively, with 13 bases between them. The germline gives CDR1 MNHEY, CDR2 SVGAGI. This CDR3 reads CASSLGTTAEAFF. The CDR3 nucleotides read TGTGCCAGCAGTCTAGGGACAACCGCTGAAGCTTTCTTT.

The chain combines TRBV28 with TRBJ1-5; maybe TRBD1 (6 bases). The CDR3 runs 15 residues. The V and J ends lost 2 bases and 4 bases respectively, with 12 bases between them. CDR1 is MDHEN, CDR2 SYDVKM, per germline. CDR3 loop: CASSLSFQGNQPQHF. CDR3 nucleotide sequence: TGTGCCAGCAGTTTAAGTTTTCAGGGGAATCAGCCCCAGCATTTT.

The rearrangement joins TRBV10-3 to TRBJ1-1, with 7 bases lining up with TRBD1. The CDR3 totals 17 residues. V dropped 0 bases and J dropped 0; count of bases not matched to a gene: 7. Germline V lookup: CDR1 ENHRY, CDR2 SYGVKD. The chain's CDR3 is CAISESFGQAMNTEAFF. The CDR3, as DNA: TGTGCCATCAGTGAGTCGTTTGGACAGGCAATGAACACTGAAGCTTTCTTT.

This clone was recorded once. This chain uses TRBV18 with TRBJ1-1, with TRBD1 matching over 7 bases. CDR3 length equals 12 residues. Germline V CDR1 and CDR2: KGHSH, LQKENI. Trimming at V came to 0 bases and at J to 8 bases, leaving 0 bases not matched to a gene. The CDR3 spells CASSPPGQEAFF. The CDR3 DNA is TGTGCCAGCTCACCACCGGGACAGGAAGCTTTCTTT.

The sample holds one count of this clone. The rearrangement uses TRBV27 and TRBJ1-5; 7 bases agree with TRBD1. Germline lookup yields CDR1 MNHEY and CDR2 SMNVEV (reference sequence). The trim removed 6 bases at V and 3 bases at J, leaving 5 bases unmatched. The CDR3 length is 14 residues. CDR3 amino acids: CASRPGTDNQPQHF. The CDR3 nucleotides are TGTGCCAGCAGACCCGGGACAGACAATCAGCCCCAGCATTTT.

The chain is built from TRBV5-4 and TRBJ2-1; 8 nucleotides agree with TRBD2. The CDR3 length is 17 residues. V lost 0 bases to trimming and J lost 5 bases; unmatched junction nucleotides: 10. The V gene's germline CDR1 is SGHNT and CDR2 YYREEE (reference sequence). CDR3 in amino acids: CASSLELAGISNNEQFF. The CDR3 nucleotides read TGTGCCAGCAGCTTGGAGTTAGCGGGGATCTCAAACAATGAGCAGTTCTTC.

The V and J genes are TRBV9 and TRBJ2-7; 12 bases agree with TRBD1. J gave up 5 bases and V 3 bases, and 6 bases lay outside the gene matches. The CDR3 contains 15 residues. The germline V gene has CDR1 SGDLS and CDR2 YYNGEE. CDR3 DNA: TGTGCCAGCAGCGCCGGGACAGGGGGCGTCCACGAGCAGTACTTC. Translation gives CASSAGTGGVHEQYF.

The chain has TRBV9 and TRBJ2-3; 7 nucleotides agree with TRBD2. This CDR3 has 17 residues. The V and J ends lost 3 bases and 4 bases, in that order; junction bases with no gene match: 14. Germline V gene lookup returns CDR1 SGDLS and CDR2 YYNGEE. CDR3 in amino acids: CASSGPLRRENPDTQYF. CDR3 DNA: TGTGCCAGCAGCGGCCCCCTTAGGCGGGAGAACCCAGATACGCAGTATTTT.

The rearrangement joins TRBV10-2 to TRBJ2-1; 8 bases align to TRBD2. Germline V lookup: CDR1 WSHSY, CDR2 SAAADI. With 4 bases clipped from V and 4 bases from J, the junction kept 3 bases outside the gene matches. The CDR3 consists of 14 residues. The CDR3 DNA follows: TGCGCCAGCAGTGTACAGCGGGAGTACAATGAGCAGTTCTTC. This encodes CASSVQREYNEQFF.

The DNA of the CDR3 is TGTGCCAGCAGTGCAGGAAGCAATCAGCCCCAGCATTTT. Translation: CASSAGSNQPQHF. This chain uses TRBV27 with TRBJ1-5; D is uncertain. Trimming took 5 bases from V and 1 from J, leaving 6 bases between them. The CDR3 loop spans 13 amino acids. The germline CDR1 and CDR2 sequences are MNHEY and SMNVEV (reference sequence).